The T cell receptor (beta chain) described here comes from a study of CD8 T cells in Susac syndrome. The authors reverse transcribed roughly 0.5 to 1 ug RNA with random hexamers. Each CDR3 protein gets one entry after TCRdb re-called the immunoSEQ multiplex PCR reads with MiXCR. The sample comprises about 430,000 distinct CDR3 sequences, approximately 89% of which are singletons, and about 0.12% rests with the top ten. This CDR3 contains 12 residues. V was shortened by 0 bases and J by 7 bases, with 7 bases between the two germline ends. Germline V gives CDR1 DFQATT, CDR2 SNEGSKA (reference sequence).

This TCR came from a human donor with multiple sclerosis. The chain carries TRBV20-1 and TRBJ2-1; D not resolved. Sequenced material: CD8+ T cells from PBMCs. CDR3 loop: CSARDSYNEQFF. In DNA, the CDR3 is TGCAGTGCTAGAGATAGCTATAATGAGCAGTTCTTC.